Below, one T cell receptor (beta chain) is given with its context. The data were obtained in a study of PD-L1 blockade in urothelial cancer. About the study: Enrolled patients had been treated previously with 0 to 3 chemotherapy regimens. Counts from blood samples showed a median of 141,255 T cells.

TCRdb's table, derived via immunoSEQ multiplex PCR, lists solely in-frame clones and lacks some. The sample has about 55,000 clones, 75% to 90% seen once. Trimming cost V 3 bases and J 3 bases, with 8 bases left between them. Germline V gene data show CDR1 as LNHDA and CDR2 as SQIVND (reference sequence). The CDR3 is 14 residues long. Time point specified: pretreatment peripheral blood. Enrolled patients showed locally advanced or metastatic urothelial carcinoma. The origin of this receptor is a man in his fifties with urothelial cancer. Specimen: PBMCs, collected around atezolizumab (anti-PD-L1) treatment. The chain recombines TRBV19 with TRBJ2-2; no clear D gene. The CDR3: CASSIQADTGELFF. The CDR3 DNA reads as TGTGCCAGTAGTATCCAGGCCGACACCGGGGAGCTGTTTTTT. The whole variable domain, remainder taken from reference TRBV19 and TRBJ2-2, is DGGITQSPKYLFRKEGQNVTLSCEQNLNHDAMYWYRQDPGQGLRLIYYSQIVNDFQKGDIAEGYSVSREKKESFPLTVTSAQKNPTAFYLCASSIQADTGELFFGEGSRLTVL.